The sequence of this T cell receptor (beta chain) was determined in a study of CD8+ T cells in alopecia areata. The V gene's germline CDR1 is SGDLS and CDR2 YYNGEE. Trimming removed 3 bases from V and 0 bases from J, with 3 bases in between. The CDR3 covers 12 residues. Sequencing relied on a cDNA template that was reverse transcribed from extracted RNA. Here immunoSEQ multiplex PCR was the method, and the copy in TCRdb shows in-frame clones only, minus some. The sample carries about 160,000 clones, about nine tenths recorded once. The rearrangement joins TRBV9 to TRBJ2-5, with unresolved D. The TCR sequence derives from a human donor with alopecia areata. The sequencing here drew on CD8+ T cells sorted from blood, taken at week 0. The CDR3 region is CASSAYQETQYF. DNA for the CDR3: TGTGCCAGCAGCGCGTACCAAGAGACCCAGTACTTC.